This T cell receptor beta chain was sequenced in a study of control samples from healthy donors and cancer patients. Germline V CDR1 and CDR2: SEHNR, FQNEAQ (reference sequence). Trimming cost V 4 bases and J 3 bases, with 24 bases left between them. The CDR3 runs 18 residues. Sequenced by immunoSEQ multiplex PCR; TCRdb stores in-frame clones only, minus some. The sample contains around 29,000 clones, around three quarters of which appear only once. This TCR was recovered from a man in his 60s with head and neck cancer. The chain employs TRBV7-9 and TRBJ1-1; D perhaps matches TRBD1 (6 bases). Sequencing was done on a sample of PBMCs. The CDR3 loop is CASSWTNFGGPKDTEAFF. The DNA for the CDR3 is TGTGCCAGCAGCTGGACAAATTTTGGGGGCCCTAAGGACACTGAAGCTTTCTTT.